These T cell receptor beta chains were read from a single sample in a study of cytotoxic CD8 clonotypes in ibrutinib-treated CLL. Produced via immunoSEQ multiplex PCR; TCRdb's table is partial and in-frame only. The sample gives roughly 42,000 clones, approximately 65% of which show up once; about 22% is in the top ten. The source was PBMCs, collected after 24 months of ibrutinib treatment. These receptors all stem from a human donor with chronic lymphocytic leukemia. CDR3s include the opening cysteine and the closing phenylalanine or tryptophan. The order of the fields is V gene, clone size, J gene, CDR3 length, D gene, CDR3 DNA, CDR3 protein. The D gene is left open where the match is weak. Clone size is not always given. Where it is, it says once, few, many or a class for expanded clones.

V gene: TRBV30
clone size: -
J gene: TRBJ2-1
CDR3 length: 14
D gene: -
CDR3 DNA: TGTGCCTGGAAGTCCCGACTAGGACGTGGTGAGCAGTTCTTC
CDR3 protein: CAWKSRLGRGEQFF

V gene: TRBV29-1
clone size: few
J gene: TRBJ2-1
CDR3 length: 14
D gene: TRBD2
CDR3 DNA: TGCAGCGCCGAGAGCGGGGGGGCCTACAATGAGCAGTTCTTC
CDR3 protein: CSAESGGAYNEQFF

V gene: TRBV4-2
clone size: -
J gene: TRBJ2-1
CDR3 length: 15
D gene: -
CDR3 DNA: TGTGCCAGCAGCCTCTCCCGGGTGTTGAACAATGAGCAGTTCTTC
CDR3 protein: CASSLSRVLNNEQFF

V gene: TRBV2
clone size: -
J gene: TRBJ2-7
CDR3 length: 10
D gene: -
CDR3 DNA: TGTGCCAGCGCGCACTACGAGCAGTACTTC
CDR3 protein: CASAHYEQYF

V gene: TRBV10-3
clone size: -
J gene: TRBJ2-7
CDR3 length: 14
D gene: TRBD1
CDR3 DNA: TGTGCCATCAGTGCCGGGACAGGGGACTACGAGCAGTACTTC
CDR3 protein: CAISAGTGDYEQYF

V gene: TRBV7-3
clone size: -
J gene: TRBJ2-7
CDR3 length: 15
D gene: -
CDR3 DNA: TGTGCCAGCAGCTTACGACGGGGAGAGAACTACGAGCAGTACTTC
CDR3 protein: CASSLRRGENYEQYF

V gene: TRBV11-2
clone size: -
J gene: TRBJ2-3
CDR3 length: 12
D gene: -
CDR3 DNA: TGTGCCAGCAGCTTAGCCCCTGTAACGCAGTATTTT
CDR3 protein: CASSLAPVTQYF

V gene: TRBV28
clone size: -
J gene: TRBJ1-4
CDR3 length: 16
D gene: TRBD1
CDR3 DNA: TGTGCCAGCAGCCACGGACAGGGGGCACCGAAAGAAAAACTGTTTTTT
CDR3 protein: CASSHGQGAPKEKLFF

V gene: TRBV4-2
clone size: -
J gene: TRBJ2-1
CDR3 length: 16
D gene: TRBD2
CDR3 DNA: TGTGCCAGCAGCCAATCCTCTAGCGGGACCTACAATGAGCAGTTCTTC
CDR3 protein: CASSQSSSGTYNEQFF

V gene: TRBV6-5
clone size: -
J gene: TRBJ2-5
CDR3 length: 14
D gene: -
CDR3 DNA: TGTGCCAGCAGTCACACCGGTGGGTCGGAGACCCAGTACTTC
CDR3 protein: CASSHTGGSETQYF

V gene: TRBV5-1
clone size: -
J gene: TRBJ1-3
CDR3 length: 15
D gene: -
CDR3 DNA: TGCGCCAGCAGCCCCCGAAGCTACTCTGGAAACACCATATATTTT
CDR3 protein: CASSPRSYSGNTIYF

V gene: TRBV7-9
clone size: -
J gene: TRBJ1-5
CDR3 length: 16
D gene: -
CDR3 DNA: TGTGCCAGCAGCTTAGTACATGGCCTCAGCAATCAGCCCCAGCATTTT
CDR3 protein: CASSLVHGLSNQPQHF

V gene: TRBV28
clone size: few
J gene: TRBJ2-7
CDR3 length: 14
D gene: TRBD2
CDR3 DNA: TGTGCCAGCAGTTTATCAGGCGGGAGTAGCGAGCAGTACTTC
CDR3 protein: CASSLSGGSSEQYF

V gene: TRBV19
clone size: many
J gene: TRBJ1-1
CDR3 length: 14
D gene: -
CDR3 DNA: TGTGCCAGTAGTATTTTTACAGTTAACACTGAAGCTTTCTTT
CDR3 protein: CASSIFTVNTEAFF

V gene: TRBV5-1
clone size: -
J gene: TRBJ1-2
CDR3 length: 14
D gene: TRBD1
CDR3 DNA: TGCGCCAGCAGCCCCCGGGCAGGGGGCTCTGGCTACACCTTC
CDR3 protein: CASSPRAGGSGYTF

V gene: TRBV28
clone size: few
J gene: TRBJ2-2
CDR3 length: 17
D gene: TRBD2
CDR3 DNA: TGTGCCAGCAGTTTTTACCGACTAGCGGGTAACACCGGGGAGCTGTTTTTT
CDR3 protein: CASSFYRLAGNTGELFF

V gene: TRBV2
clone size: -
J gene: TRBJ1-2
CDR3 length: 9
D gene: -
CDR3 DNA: TGTGCCAGCGGGGCGGGCTACACCTTC
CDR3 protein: CASGAGYTF

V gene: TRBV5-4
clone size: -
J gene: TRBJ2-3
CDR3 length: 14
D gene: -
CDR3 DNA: TGTGCCAGCAGCAAGGACCCTGCCACAGATACGCAGTATTTT
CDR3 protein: CASSKDPATDTQYF

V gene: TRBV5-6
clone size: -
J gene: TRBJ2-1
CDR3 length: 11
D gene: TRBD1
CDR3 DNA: TGTGCCAGCAGCAAACAGGGGGCGCCCCTCTTC
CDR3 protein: CASSKQGAPLF

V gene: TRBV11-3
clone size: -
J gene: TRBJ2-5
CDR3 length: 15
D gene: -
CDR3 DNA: TGTGCCAGCAGCTTAGAACTAGCAACAGAAGAGACCCAGTACTTC
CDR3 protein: CASSLELATEETQYF

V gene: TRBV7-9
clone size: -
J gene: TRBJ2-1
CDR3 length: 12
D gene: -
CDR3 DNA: TGTGCCAGCAGCTTAGCGGCGAAGGAGCAGTTCTTC
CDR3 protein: CASSLAAKEQFF

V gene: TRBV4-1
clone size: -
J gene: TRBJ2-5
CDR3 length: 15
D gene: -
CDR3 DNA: TGCGCCAGCAGCTACGTGGCTAGCTTTGGGGAGACCCAGTACTTC
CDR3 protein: CASSYVASFGETQYF

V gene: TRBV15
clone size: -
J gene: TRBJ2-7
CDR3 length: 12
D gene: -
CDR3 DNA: TGTGCCACCAGCAGAGATGATTGGGGGCAGTACTTC
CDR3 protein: CATSRDDWGQYF

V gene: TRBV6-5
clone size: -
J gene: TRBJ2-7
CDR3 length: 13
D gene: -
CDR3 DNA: TGTGCCAGCCGGGGGGTACAGGGCGGCGAGCAGTACTTC
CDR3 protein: CASRGVQGGEQYF

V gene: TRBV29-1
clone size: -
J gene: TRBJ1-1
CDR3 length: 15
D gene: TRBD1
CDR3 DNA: TGCAGCGTGCGGACAGGGACACTCCTGAACACTGAAGCTTTCTTT
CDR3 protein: CSVRTGTLLNTEAFF

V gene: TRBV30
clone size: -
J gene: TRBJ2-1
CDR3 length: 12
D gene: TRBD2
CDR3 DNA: TGTGCCTGGAGCCACCTTACGGGAGGGCAGTTCTTC
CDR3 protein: CAWSHLTGGQFF

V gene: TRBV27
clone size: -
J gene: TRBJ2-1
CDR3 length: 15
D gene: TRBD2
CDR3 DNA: TGTGCCAGCAGTTTAAACGCGGGGGGAAGGAATGAGCAGTTCTTC
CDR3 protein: CASSLNAGGRNEQFF

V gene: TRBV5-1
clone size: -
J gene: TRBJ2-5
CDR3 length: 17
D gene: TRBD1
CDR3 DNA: TGCGCCAGCAGCTTTCCCCGGCAGGGGGCCGACCAAGAGACCCAGTACTTC
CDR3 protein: CASSFPRQGADQETQYF

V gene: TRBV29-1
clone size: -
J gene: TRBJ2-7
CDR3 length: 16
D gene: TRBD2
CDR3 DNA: TGCAGCGCCGTGGGGACGTCGGGAGGGTTCTCCTACGAGCAGTACTTC
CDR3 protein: CSAVGTSGGFSYEQYF

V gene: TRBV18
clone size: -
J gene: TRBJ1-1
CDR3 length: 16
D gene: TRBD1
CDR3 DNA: TGTGCCAGCTCACCACTCTCAGGGGGCGAGGGCACTGAAGCTTTCTTT
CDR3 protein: CASSPLSGGEGTEAFF

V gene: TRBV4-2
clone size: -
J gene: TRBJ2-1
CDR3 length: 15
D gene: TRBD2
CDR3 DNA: TGTGCCAGCAGGGCAACGGGACTAGCGGAGAATGAGCAGTTCTTC
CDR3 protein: CASRATGLAENEQFF

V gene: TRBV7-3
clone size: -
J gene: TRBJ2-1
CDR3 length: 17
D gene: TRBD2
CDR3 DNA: TGTGCCAGCAGCTTAACGGGGACTAGCGGGAGCTACAATGAGCAGTTCTTC
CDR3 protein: CASSLTGTSGSYNEQFF

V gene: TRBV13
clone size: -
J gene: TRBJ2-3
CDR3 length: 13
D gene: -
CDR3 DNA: TGTGCCAGCACCCCCACGCAGGGGGGTACGCAGTATTTT
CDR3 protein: CASTPTQGGTQYF

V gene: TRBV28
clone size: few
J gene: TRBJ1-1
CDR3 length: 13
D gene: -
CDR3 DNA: TGTGCCAGCAGTGGTCATGAGGGCACTGAAGCTTTCTTT
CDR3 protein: CASSGHEGTEAFF

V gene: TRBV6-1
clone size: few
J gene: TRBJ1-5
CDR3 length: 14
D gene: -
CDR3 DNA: TGTGCCAGCAGTGAAGGCGGAAATGATCAGCCCCAGCATTTT
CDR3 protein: CASSEGGNDQPQHF

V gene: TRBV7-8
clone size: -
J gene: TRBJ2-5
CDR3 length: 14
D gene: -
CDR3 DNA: TGTGCCAGCAGCCTTTACAGGGAAAAAGAGACCCAGTACTTC
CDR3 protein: CASSLYREKETQYF

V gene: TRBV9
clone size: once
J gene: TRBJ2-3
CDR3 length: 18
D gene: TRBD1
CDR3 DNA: TGTGCCAGCAGCGCAAGGCGGGTAGGGGGCACTATCACAGATACGCAGTATTTT
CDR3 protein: CASSARRVGGTITDTQYF

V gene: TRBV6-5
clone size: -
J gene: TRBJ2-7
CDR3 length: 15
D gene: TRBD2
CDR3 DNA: TGTGCCAGCAGCGGACTAGCGGGAGGGAACTACGAGCAGTACTTC
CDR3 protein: CASSGLAGGNYEQYF

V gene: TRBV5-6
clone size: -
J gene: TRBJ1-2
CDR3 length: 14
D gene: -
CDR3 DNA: TGTGCCAGCAGCCCGGGACGGGGCCGCTATGGCTACACCTTC
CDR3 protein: CASSPGRGRYGYTF

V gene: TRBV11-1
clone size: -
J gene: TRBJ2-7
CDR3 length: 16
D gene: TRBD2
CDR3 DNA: TGTGCCAGCAGCATACTAGCGGGAAGGTCTCTCGGCGAGCAGTACTTC
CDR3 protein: CASSILAGRSLGEQYF

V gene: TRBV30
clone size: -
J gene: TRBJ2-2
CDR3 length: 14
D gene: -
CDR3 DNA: TGTGCCTGGATCGGGGACGGAGACACCGGGGAGCTGTTTTTT
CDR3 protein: CAWIGDGDTGELFF

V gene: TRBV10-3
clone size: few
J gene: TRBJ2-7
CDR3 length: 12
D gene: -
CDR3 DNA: TGTGCCTCTCGAGGGCAGGACTACGAGCAGTACTTC
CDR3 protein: CASRGQDYEQYF

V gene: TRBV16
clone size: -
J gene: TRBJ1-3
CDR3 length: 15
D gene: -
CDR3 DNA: TGTGCCAGCAGCCAATCGAAGGTCTCTGGAAACACCATATATTTT
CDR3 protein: CASSQSKVSGNTIYF

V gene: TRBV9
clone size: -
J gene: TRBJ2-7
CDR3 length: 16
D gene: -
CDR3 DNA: TGTGCCAGCAGAGAAAAAGCTGTGCCCTTCTCCTACGAGCAGTACTTC
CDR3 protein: CASREKAVPFSYEQYF

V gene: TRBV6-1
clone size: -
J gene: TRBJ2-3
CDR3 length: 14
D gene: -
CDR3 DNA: TGTGCCAGCAGCGCTAGCGAGATTATGAATACGCAGTATTTT
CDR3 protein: CASSASEIMNTQYF

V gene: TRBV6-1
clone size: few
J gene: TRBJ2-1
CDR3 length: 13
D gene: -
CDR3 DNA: TGTGCCAGCACCCTCGGTGGGGCGGGAGAGCAGTTCTTC
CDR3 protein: CASTLGGAGEQFF

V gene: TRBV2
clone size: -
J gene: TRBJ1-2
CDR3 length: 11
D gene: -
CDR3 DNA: TGTGCCAGCAGGTCAGGGTTTGGCTACACCTTC
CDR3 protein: CASRSGFGYTF

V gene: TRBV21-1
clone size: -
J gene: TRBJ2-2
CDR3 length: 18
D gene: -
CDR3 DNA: TGTGCCAGCAGCGGGGGCGGGAGGCCCTCACCGAACACCGGGGAGCTGTTTTTT
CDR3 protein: CASSGGGRPSPNTGELFF

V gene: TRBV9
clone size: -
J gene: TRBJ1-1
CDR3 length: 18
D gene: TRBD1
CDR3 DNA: TGTGCCAGCAGCGTAGGGGTCGGGACAGGGTGGCGGAACACTGAAGCTTTCTTT
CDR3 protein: CASSVGVGTGWRNTEAFF

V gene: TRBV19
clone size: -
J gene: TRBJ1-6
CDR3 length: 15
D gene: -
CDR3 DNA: TGTGCCAGTAGTCCAACGGGACCGCTTAATTCACCCCTCCACTTT
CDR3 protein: CASSPTGPLNSPLHF

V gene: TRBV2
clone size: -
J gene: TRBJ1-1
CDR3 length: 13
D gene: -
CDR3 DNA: TGTGCCAGCACCCCCTTGAGTCTCAGTGAAGCTTTCTTT
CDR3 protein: CASTPLSLSEAFF

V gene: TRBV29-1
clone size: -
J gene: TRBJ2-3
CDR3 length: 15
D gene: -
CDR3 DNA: TGCAGCGTCGCCAAAGGGGGCGGGGGCCCAGATACGCAGTATTTT
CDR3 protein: CSVAKGGGGPDTQYF

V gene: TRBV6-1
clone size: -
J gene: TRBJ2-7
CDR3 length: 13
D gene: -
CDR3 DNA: TGTGCCAGCAGTGCATCGTACTCCTACGAGCAGTACTTC
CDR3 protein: CASSASYSYEQYF

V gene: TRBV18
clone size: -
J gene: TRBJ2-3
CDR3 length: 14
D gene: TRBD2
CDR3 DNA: TGTGCCAGCTCGTCGCTAGCGGGGACAGATACGCAGTATTTT
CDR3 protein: CASSSLAGTDTQYF

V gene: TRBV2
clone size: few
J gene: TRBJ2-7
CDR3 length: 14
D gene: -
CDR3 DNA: TGTGCCAGCACTCGTGATTGGGGGACTGACGAGCAGTACTTC
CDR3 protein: CASTRDWGTDEQYF

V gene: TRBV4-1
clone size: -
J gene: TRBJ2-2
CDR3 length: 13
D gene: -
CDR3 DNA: TGCGCCAGCAGCCCTTTATCTGCCGGGGAGCTGTTTTTT
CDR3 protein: CASSPLSAGELFF

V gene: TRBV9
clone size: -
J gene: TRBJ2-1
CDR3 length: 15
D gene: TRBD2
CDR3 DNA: TGTGCCAGCAGCGTAGGTTCTAGCGGTTACAATGAGCAGTTCTTC
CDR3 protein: CASSVGSSGYNEQFF

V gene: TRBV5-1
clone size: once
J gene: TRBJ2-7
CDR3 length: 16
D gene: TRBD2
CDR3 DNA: TGCGCCAGCAGTTCGGGACTAGCGGGAGGATTCTACGAGCAGTACTTC
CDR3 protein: CASSSGLAGGFYEQYF

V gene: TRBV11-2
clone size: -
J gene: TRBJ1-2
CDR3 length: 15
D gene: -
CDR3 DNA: TGTGCCAGCAGCTTAGTGTCCGGGACGACATATGGCTACACCTTC
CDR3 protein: CASSLVSGTTYGYTF